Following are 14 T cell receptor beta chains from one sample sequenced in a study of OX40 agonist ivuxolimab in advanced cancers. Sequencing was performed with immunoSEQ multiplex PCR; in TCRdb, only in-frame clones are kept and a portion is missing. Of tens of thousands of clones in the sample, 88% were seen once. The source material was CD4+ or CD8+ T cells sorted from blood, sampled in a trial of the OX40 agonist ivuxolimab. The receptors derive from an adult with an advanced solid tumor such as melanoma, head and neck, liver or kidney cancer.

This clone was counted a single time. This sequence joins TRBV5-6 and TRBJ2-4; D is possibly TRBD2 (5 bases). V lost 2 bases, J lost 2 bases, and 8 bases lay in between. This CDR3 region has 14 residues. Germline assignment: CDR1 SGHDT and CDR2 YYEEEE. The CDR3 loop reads CASSFGGSKNIQYF. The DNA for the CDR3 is TGTGCCAGCAGCTTCGGAGGATCCAAAAACATTCAGTACTTC.

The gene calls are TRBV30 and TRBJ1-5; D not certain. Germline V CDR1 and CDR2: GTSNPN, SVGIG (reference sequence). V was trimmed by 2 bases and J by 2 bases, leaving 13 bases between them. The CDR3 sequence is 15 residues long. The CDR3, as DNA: TGTGCCTGGAGTCTTGGAACACGGGGCAATCAGCCCCAGCATTTT. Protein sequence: CAWSLGTRGNQPQHF.

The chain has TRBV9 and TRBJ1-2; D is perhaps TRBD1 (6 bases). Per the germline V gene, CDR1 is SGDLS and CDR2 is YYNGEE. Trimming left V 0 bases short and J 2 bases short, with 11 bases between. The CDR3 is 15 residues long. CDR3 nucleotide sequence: TGTGCCAGCAGCGTAGACTGGCAGGGGAACTATGGCTACACCTTC. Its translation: CASSVDWQGNYGYTF.

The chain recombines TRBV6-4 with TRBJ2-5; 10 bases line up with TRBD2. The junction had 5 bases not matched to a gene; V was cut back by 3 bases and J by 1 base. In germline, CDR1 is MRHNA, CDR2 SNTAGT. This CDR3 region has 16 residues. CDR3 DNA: TGTGCCAGCAGTGAAATAGGACTAGCGGTCCAAGAGACCCAGTACTTC. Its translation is CASSEIGLAVQETQYF.

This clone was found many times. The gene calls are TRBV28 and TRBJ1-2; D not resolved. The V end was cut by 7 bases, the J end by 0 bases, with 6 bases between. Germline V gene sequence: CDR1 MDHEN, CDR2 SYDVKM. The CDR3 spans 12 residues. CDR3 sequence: CASKLTNYGYTF. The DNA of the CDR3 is TGTGCCAGCAAGCTAACTAACTATGGCTACACCTTC.

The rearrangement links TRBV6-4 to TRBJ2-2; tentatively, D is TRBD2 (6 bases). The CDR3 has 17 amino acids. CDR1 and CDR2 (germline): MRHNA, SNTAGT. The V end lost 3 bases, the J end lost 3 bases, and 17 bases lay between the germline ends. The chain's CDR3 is CASSESLGGTHTGELFF. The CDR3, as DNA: TGTGCCAGCAGTGAATCGTTGGGGGGAACTCACACCGGGGAGCTGTTTTTT.

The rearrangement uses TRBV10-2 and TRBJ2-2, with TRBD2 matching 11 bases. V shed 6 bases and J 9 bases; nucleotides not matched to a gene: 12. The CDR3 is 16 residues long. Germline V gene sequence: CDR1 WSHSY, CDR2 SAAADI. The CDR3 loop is CASRLAGGKNSRELFF. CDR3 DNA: TGCGCCAGCAGATTAGCGGGAGGGAAAAATTCGCGGGAGCTGTTTTTT.

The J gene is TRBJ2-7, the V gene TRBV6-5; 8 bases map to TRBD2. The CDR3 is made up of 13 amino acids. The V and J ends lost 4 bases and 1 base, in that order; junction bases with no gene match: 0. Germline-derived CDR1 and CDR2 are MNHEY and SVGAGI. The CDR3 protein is CASSLAGSYEQYF. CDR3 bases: TGTGCCAGCAGTTTAGCGGGGTCCTACGAGCAGTACTTC.

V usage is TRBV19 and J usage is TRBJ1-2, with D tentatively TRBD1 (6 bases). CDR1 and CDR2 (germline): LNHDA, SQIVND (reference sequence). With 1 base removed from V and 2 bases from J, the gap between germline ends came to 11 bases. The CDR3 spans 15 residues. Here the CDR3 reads CASSIAGEVNYGYTF. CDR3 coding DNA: TGTGCCAGTAGTATAGCAGGGGAGGTGAACTATGGCTACACCTTC.

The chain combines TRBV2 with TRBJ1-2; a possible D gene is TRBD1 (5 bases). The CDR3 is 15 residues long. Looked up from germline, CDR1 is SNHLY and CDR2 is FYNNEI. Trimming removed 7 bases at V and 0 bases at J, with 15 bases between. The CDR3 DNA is TGTGCCAGCACGCCAGCAGGGCCTGCTAACTATGGCTACACCTTC. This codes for CASTPAGPANYGYTF. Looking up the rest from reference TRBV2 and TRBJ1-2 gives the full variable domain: EPEVTQTPSHQVTQMGQEVILRCVPISNHLYFYWYRQILGQKVEFLVSFYNNEISEKSEIFDDQFSVERPDGSNFTLKIRSTKLEDSAMYFCASTPAGPANYGYTFGSGTRLTVV.

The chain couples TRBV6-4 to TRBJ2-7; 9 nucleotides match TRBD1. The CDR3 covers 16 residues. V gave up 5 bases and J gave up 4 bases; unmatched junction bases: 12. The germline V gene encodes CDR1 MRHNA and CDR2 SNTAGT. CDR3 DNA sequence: TGTGCCAGCAGTCCGCCCGGAGACAGGGGGACTTACGAGCAGTACTTC. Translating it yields CASSPPGDRGTYEQYF.

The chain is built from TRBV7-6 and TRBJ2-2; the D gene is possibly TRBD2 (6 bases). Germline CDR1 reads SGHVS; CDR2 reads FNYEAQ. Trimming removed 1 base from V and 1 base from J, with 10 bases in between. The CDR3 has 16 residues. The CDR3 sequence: CASSLEGGQNTGELFF. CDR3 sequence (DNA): TGTGCCAGCAGCTTAGAGGGAGGACAGAACACCGGGGAGCTGTTTTTT.

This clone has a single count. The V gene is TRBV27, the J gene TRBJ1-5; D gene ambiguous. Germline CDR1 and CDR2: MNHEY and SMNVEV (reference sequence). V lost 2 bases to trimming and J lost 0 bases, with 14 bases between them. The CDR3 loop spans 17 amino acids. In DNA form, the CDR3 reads TGTGCCAGCAGTTTACGGGGAACGCCATATAGCAATCAGCCCCAGCATTTT. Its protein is CASSLRGTPYSNQPQHF.

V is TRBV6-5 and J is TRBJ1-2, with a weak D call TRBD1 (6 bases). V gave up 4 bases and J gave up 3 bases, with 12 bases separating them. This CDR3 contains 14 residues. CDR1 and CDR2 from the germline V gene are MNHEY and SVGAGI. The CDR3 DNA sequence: TGTGCCAGCAGTTTGGGGGCGCATCACTATGGCTACACCTTC. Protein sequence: CASSLGAHHYGYTF.